These T cell receptor beta chains were read from a single sample in a study of graft-versus-host responses after intestinal transplantation. Profiling relied on immunoSEQ multiplex PCR, and the TCRdb table lists in-frame clones only, not all of them. The sample carries 80,000 or so clones, approximately 90% recorded once. The material was PBMCs, obtained 98 days after intestinal transplantation. The source of these receptors is a human patient who received an intestinal transplant, so some T cells may come from the graft donor. Each CDR3 is given with its conserved first and last residue.

V,CDR3
TRBV6-1,CASSPPGQGHSPLHF
TRBV6-5,CASRNQGARNSPLHF
TRBV6-5,CASRHGQETEAFF
TRBV6-1,CASSRGQSNQPQHF
TRBV5-1,CASSLALQPSSYNEQFF
TRBV28,CASSFLLAYGYTF
TRBV19,CASAGTGRHEQYF
TRBV7-2,CASSLEVGGPGEQFF
TRBV27,CASSYTSGSSYEQYF
TRBV18,CASSPRTGDSFF
TRBV6-1,CASSDEAYEQYF
TRBV28,CASSSLDILNTIYF
TRBV4-1,CASSQEPGTVYGYTF
TRBV28,CASSPRGLNTEAFF
TRBV18,CASSPLGTSGSFADTQYF
TRBV7-9,CASSSLGVRQGAYEQYF
TRBV7-9,CASSLGWGVSAETQYF
TRBV6-8,CASSRVAGGPEEQYF
TRBV7-3,CASSLTNTDTQYF
TRBV28,CASSFSPGNNEQFF
TRBV19,CASSKGTGRTEAFF
TRBV18,CASSPSSDGLTDTQYF
TRBV29-1,CSVEDLRGLFF
TRBV5-4,CASSFRQSYNSPLHF
TRBV6-5,CASSVHEQYF
TRBV9,CASSVSGGPYEQFF
TRBV28,CASIGQGATNEKLFF
TRBV6-1,CASSFRSGVYEQYF
TRBV15,CATSIPTSGRTQYF